This T cell receptor beta chain was recovered during a study of identical twins listed by TCRdb under 2016. Regarding the complete study: The study deep-sequenced TCR alpha and beta repertoires from monozygotic twins, unrelated adults of various ages and cord blood to test whether fetal clonotypes persist. To rule out contamination, replicate twin experiments were performed at different times with different library preparation protocols. Findings and caveats that apply to the study as a whole: Out-of-frame TCR alpha sharing in monozygotic twins was systematically underestimated by recombination models, whereas sharing between unrelated individuals was in agreement with the recombination models. Abundant cord blood beta clonotypes had fewer insertions, young adult naive repertoires showed a similar but weaker trend, and memory repertoires showed no such trend. Invariant T cells such as MAIT and iNKT could partly confound zero-insertion analyses, although diverse VJ usage argued against such confounding for most clonotypes. A weaker excess of twin sharing was found in beta out-of-frame sequences because the signal-to-noise ratio was lowered by fewer shared sequences. Conclusions relied on cross-sectional statistical analysis, since the same donors could not be followed over many years. Compared with coincidental sharing between unrelated individuals, out-of-frame TCR alpha sequences shared between twins had an excess of sequences with low generation probability.

To note about this clonotype: Its antigen remains undetermined. No qualities accompany the bases; no much larger clone lies one base away.

All donors were healthy Caucasians. Three pairs of female monozygotic twins, all aged roughly 18 to 29 years, were included in the twin cohort. Miltenyi CD45RO+ enrichment and human naive T-cell isolation kits were used to isolate memory (CD45RO+) and naive T cells from PBMC. To prepare the library, 5' RACE was applied. Data came from an Illumina HiSeq 2000. Template switching introduced a universal primer binding site; the final cDNA contained a unique molecular identifier, enabling accurate counting of TCR cDNA molecules. Specific primers in the conserved constant-segment region were used to synthesize first-strand cDNA for TCR alpha and beta chains. To control for contamination, each cDNA library was double barcoded with a SMART-Mk sample barcode plus Illumina barcodes. TruSeq adapter sequences and Illumina sample barcodes were added in two successive PCR steps. Sequencing of the TCR alpha and beta cDNA libraries was done on the Illumina HiSeq platform using custom primers. Concerning the study's data processing: Raw reads were processed with MiGEC to extract unique molecular identifiers, and MiXCR was used to determine CDR3 positions. For each individual, recombination models were inferred using an EM algorithm with the repgenHMM and IGoR tools. The analysis of shared clonotypes was done with the tcR package in R, with sharing normalized by the product of cloneset sizes. Out-of-frame nonproductive sequences were analyzed to study raw recombination free of thymic and clonal selection effects. The public reads were reprocessed in TCRdb via fastp at Q25 and MiXCR, keeping in-frame beta chains. All rows with the same CDR3 protein become a single entry with the most common DNA and genes. TCRdb, not the authors, supplied the V and J calls. The sample contains around 250,000 distinct CDR3 sequences, 5.5% to 8% of them found a single time. The ten top clones hold roughly 3.7% of the sample.

V is shortened by 0 bases, J by 8 bases, and the region joining them spans 13 bases. The CDR3 goes from the cysteine to the phenylalanine over 14 residues. Left in the record is the CDR3 DNA by itself, 42 bases read in frame from the first base. From a lookup of the germline V gene (reference sequence), CDR1 and CDR2 are LGHDT and YNNKEL. This same sample was also taken into another study, of yellow fever vaccine responses in identical twins. The second study's authors report: According to the authors, in identical twins the way T cells responded to vaccination appeared partly convergent and partly personalized. Focusing on identical twins, the study followed the T cell clones that responded to the vaccine, and did so with precision.

Recombination linked TRBV3-1 to TRBJ1-2; the D gene identity is not certain. Material: memory (CD45RO+) T cells sorted from blood. Taken with the paper, the label for cell subset or site translates to: CD45RO+ enriched T cells. This clonotype was obtained from a woman under 30 in good health. The encoded CDR3 is CASSQDARVIGYTF. The DNA is TGTGCCAGCAGCCAAGACGCGAGGGTGATCGGCTACACCTTC.